The 19 T cell receptor beta chains below all came from one sample that was sequenced in a study of T cell clones after liver transplantation (dated by TCRdb to between 2017 and 2020). Libraries were made using the immunoSEQ multiplex PCR assay. TCRdb took over this immuneACCESS table, retaining in-frame rearrangements with V and J assigned. Such tables are incomplete; in checked studies, under half of the missing clones stem from an unresolved V gene, and the remainder is unexplained. The sample table lists about 75,000 clones, around 80% of them with a count of one. In total, the top ten clones hold about 2% of the sample. The source was CD4+ T cells from blood, collected about 50 months after liver transplant. These TCRs come from a human patient who received a liver transplant. Some T cells may derive from the graft donor when a transplant has been performed.

In this sample, this clone turned up once. This rearrangement joins TRBV15 to TRBJ1-2; a possible D gene is TRBD1 (6 bases). Trimming cost V 1 base and J 4 bases, with 16 bases left between them. The CDR3 consists of 16 residues. CDR1 and CDR2 (germline): LNHNV, YYDKDF (reference sequence). CDR3 sequence reads: CATSRGDGGGAYGYTF. The CDR3 bases are TGTGCCACCAGCAGAGGAGATGGAGGGGGGGCCTATGGCTACACCTTC.

For the CDR3, the DNA is TGTGCCAGCAGTCTCCCTTTGGGGACTGTTAGCGAGCAGTACTTC. Translation gives CASSLPLGTVSEQYF. The chain carries TRBV28 and TRBJ2-7, with D perhaps TRBD2 (6 bases). Germline CDR1 is MDHEN and CDR2 is SYDVKM. The ends were cut back, 5 bases at V and 6 bases at J, with 20 bases in the middle. This CDR3 comprises 15 residues.

The chain links TRBV11-2 to TRBJ1-3; the D gene is possibly TRBD1 (5 bases). V lost 4 bases, J lost 4 bases, and 23 bases lay in between. The CDR3 consists of 18 residues. The germline gives CDR1 SGHAT, CDR2 FQNNGV. For the CDR3, the DNA is TGTGCCAGCAGCTCGCTAAGGAGCCAGGGTTTATGGGGAAACACCATATATTTT. Translated: CASSSLRSQGLWGNTIYF.

The gene calls are TRBV7-2 and TRBJ2-1; 8 bases line up with TRBD2. This CDR3 has 16 amino acids. With 5 bases clipped from V and 4 bases from J, the junction kept 10 bases outside the gene matches. CDR1 and CDR2 from the germline V gene are SGHTA and FQGNSA. The DNA for the CDR3 is TGTGCCAGCAGCCCTCGGGAGGGGAGGTATTACAATGAGCAGTTCTTC. The encoded protein is CASSPREGRYYNEQFF.

Only one count was recorded for this clone. The chain has TRBV15 and TRBJ1-5; the D gene is possibly TRBD1 (6 bases). CDR3 size: 15 residues. Trimming removed 1 base at V and 9 bases at J, with 16 bases between. CDR1 is LNHNV, CDR2 YYDKDF, per germline (reference sequence). CDR3 in amino acids: CATSRGSATGSPQHF. The CDR3 bases are TGTGCCACCAGCAGAGGATCAGCAACAGGGTCGCCCCAGCATTTT.

This clone was observed once. The V gene is TRBV15, the J gene TRBJ2-7; perhaps TRBD2 as D (7 bases). This CDR3 is 13 amino acids long. Germline values: CDR1 LNHNV, CDR2 YYDKDF (reference sequence). V gave up 0 bases and J gave up 7 bases, with 10 bases separating them. The CDR3 DNA is TGTGCCACCAGCAGAGAGGGAGGGGGAGAGCAGTACTTC. This translates into CATSREGGGEQYF. Using reference TRBV15 and TRBJ2-7 for the parts outside the CDR3, the full variable domain is DAMVIQNPRYQVTQFGKPVTLSCSQTLNHNVMYWYQQKSSQAPKLLFHYYDKDFNNEADTPDNFQSRRPNTSFCFLDIRSPGLGDTAMYLCATSREGGGEQYFGPGTRLTVT.

This sequence joins TRBV2 and TRBJ1-3, with D hard to call. The CDR3 is made up of 12 amino acids. V dropped 7 bases and J dropped 8 bases, with 12 bases sitting between them. Germline CDR1 SNHLY, CDR2 FYNNEI. CDR3 in amino acids: CASISPPDTIYF. CDR3 DNA sequence: TGTGCCAGCATTAGTCCTCCGGACACCATATATTTT.

The genes are TRBV6-1 and TRBJ2-7; TRBD1 matches at 10 bases. Germline V gene lookup returns CDR1 MNHNS and CDR2 SASEGT. CDR3 length: 14 amino acids. Trimming cost V 6 bases and J 3 bases; bases outside gene matches: 5. The CDR3 DNA follows: TGTGCCAGCAGAAGGGGGGACAGGGGCTACGAGCAGTACTTC. This translates into CASRRGDRGYEQYF.

The V and J genes are TRBV5-6 and TRBJ2-1; the match to TRBD1 covers 7 bases. The CDR3 has 19 residues. Trimming at V came to 4 bases and at J to 6 bases, leaving 22 bases not matched to a gene. Per germline, CDR1 SGHDT and CDR2 YYEEEE. The CDR3 DNA reads as TGTGCCAGCAGCCAAAAACCCCGACAGGGAAGATGGCAAGGCAATGAGCAGTTCTTC. Translated: CASSQKPRQGRWQGNEQFF.

This CDR3 reads CASSLLGYAGQETQYF. The CDR3 nucleotides are TGTGCCAGCAGCTTATTGGGCTATGCAGGGCAAGAGACCCAGTACTTC. The chain carries TRBV7-2 and TRBJ2-5, with D perhaps TRBD1 (5 bases). The V and J ends lost 2 bases and 2 bases respectively, with 15 bases between them. The CDR3 runs to 16 residues. Germline V gene data show CDR1 as SGHTA and CDR2 as FQGNSA.

This clone was detected once. The junction departs from the called germline gene at one end, perhaps through a read error. The chain uses TRBV29-1 and TRBJ2-3; tentative D call: TRBD1 (5 bases). CDR1 and CDR2 (germline): SQVTM, ANQGSEA. CDR3 length equals 12 residues. The CDR3 nucleotides read TGCGGCGTTGAAGATTCGACAGCAACGCAGTATTTT. Amino acid sequence: CGVEDSTATQYF.

The V gene is TRBV7-2, the J gene TRBJ2-3; TRBD2 might be the D (6 bases). Germline V gene lookup returns CDR1 SGHTA and CDR2 FQGNSA. Between the trimmed V and J ends, which lost 4 bases and 6 bases, there was a span of 14 bases. This CDR3 spans 14 amino acids. The CDR3 protein is CASSSTGTSDTQYF. CDR3 DNA: TGTGCCAGCAGCTCGACCGGGACTTCTGATACGCAGTATTTT.

V and J are TRBV5-8 and TRBJ2-3; D call uncertain. This CDR3 is 15 amino acids long. Trimming took 1 base from V and 0 from J, leaving 9 bases between them. Germline V gives CDR1 SGHTS, CDR2 YDEGEE. The CDR3 protein is CASSLFPRSTDTQYF. CDR3 DNA sequence: TGTGCCAGCAGCTTGTTCCCCCGAAGCACAGATACGCAGTATTTT.

On this clone: The same CDR3 is also encoded by other DNA sequences in this sample. The chain combines TRBV5-1 with TRBJ2-7, with 9 positions matching TRBD1. J lost 2 bases, V lost 4 bases, and 4 bases had no gene match. This CDR3 spans 14 amino acids. From germline, CDR1 is SGHRS and CDR2 YFSETQ. The CDR3, as DNA: TGCGCCAGCAGCCTGGGACAGGGCGCCTACGAGCAGTACTTC. Translation: CASSLGQGAYEQYF.

The rearrangement uses TRBV5-1 and TRBJ2-5; no definite D call. Trimming pared 2 bases from V and 4 bases from J, leaving 12 bases between. The germline gives CDR1 SGHRS, CDR2 YFSETQ. CDR3 length equals 14 residues. The CDR3 is CASSFLGNSETQYF. CDR3 coding DNA: TGCGCCAGCAGCTTCTTAGGGAATTCAGAGACCCAGTACTTC.

The chain uses TRBV5-1 and TRBJ2-3; perhaps TRBD2 as D (5 bases). Germline assignment: CDR1 SGHRS and CDR2 YFSETQ. The CDR3 extends over 16 amino acids. Between the trimmed V and J ends, which lost 0 bases and 7 bases, there was a span of 18 bases. CDR3 sequence reads: CASSLEGRGERHTQYF. The CDR3 DNA reads as TGCGCCAGCAGCTTGGAGGGCCGGGGTGAAAGGCATACGCAGTATTTT.

The chain links TRBV5-1 to TRBJ2-2, with D perhaps given as TRBD1 or TRBD2 (5 bases each). Trimming cost V 3 bases and J 6 bases, with 12 bases left between them. The germline CDR1 and CDR2 sequences are SGHRS and YFSETQ. This CDR3 spans 14 amino acids. CDR3 DNA sequence: TGCGCCAGCAGCTGGGTCACGGGGCCCGGGGAGCTGTTTTTT. Protein product: CASSWVTGPGELFF. The full variable domain, rest sourced from reference TRBV5-1 and TRBJ2-2, is KAGVTQTPRYLIKTRGQQVTLSCSPISGHRSVSWYQQTPGQGLQFLFEYFSETQRNKGNFPGRFSGRQFSNSRSEMNVSTLELGDSALYLCASSWVTGPGELFFGEGSRLTVL.

V gene TRBV10-3 combines with J gene TRBJ2-1; 13 nucleotides line up with TRBD2. This CDR3 comprises 18 residues. Germline V gene lookup returns CDR1 ENHRY and CDR2 SYGVKD. J gave up 7 bases and V 3 bases, and 12 bases lay outside the gene matches. The CDR3 DNA reads TGTGCCATCAGTGACCACGGACTAGCGGGAGCAATAGATAATGAGCAGTTCTTC. This gives the protein CAISDHGLAGAIDNEQFF.

The chain employs TRBV7-9 and TRBJ2-5, with D possibly being TRBD1 or TRBD2 (5 bases each). The germline CDR1 and CDR2 sequences are SEHNR and FQNEAQ (reference sequence). Trimming removed 4 bases from V and 4 bases from J, with 16 bases in between. This CDR3 comprises 15 residues. The CDR3 DNA sequence: TGTGCCAGCAGCTGGCCCGGGCCGAGGGGAGAGACCCAGTACTTC. This codes for CASSWPGPRGETQYF. The variable domain in full, with the rest retrieved from reference TRBV7-9 and TRBJ2-5, is DTGVSQNPRHKITKRGQNVTFRCDPISEHNRLYWYRQTLGQGPEFLTYFQNEAQLEKSRLLSDRFSAERPKGSFSTLEIQRTEQGDSAMYLCASSWPGPRGETQYFGPGTRLLVL.